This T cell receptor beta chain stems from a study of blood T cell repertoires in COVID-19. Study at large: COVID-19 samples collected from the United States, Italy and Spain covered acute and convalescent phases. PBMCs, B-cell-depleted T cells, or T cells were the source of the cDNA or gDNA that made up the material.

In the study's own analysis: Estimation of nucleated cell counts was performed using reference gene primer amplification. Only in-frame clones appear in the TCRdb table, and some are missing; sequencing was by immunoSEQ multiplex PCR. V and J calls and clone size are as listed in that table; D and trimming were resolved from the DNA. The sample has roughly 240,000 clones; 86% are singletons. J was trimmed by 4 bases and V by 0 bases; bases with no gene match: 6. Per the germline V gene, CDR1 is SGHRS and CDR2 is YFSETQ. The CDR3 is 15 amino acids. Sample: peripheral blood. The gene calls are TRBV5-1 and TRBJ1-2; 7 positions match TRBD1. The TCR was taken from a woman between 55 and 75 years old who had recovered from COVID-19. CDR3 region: CASSLGSDRIYGYTF. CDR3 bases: TGCGCCAGCAGCTTGGGCTCGGACAGGATCTATGGCTACACCTTC.